The 9 T cell receptor beta chains below were found in one sample sequenced in a study of cytomegalovirus exposure and HLA in healthy donors. Primers included in the PCR were 60 Vbeta and 13 Jbeta primers. Sequencing used immunoSEQ multiplex PCR; TCRdb keeps in-frame clones, though not all of them. Altogether more than 150,000 clones are present, around 83% being singletons, with the ten largest covering more than 0.95%. Specimen: PBMCs. These receptors all stem from a girl aged 2 to 9 in good health and CMV-seropositive.

This chain connects TRBV5-1 to TRBJ1-2; D may be TRBD1 (6 bases). The CDR3 contains 15 residues. CDR1 SGHRS and CDR2 YFSETQ come from the germline V gene. Between the trimmed V and J ends, which lost 4 bases and 2 bases, there was a span of 15 bases. DNA of the CDR3: TGCGCCAGCAGCCTGGAGGGGGTAGGAAACTATGGCTACACCTTC. It is translated as CASSLEGVGNYGYTF.

The chain carries TRBV6-5 and TRBJ1-4, with TRBD1 as a possible D gene (5 bases). Germline values: CDR1 MNHEY, CDR2 SVGAGI. V was trimmed by 5 bases and J by 2 bases, leaving 12 bases between them. The CDR3 length is 15 residues. DNA for the CDR3: TGTGCCAGCAGTGCCCCAGGGAGGACTAATGAAAAACTGTTTTTT. Translating it yields CASSAPGRTNEKLFF.

The V call is TRBV19, the J call TRBJ1-5; 8 nucleotides agree with TRBD1. CDR3 length: 15 residues. Germline CDR1 LNHDA, CDR2 SQIVND (reference sequence). The trim removed 7 bases at V and 3 bases at J, leaving 8 bases unmatched. CDR3 protein: CASNDRGGNNQPQHF. For the CDR3, the DNA is TGTGCCAGTAACGACAGGGGAGGTAACAATCAGCCCCAGCATTTT.

The V and J genes are TRBV7-6 and TRBJ1-1; D unresolved. The length of the CDR3 is 13 residues. Germline V CDR1 and CDR2: SGHVS, FNYEAQ. V shed 4 bases and J shed 1 base, with 7 bases lying between them. CDR3 sequence (DNA): TGTGCCAGCAGCTCTATCAAGAACACTGAAGCTTTCTTT. The encoded protein is CASSSIKNTEAFF.

This clone was seen just once. The V gene is TRBV28, the J gene TRBJ2-1; 7 bases fit TRBD1. The CDR3 contains 14 residues. The V gene end was trimmed by 8 bases and the J gene end by 6 bases; junction bases not matched to a gene: 10. From germline, CDR1 is MDHEN and CDR2 SYDVKM. The CDR3 nucleotides are TGTGCCAGCCGACTTTTACGGGACAGCAATGAGCAGTTCTTC. Protein: CASRLLRDSNEQFF.

This clone was seen a single time. This sample includes further DNA sequences coding for the same CDR3. V usage is TRBV7-3 and J usage is TRBJ2-5; 9 bases match TRBD1. J was trimmed by 5 bases and V by 5 bases; bases with no gene match: 9. Germline V gene sequence: CDR1 SGHTA, CDR2 FQGTGA. This CDR3 region has 15 residues. The CDR3: CASSPSGQGGETQYF. For the CDR3, the DNA is TGTGCCAGCAGCCCTTCGGGACAGGGAGGGGAGACCCAGTACTTC.

This rearrangement joins TRBV10-1 to TRBJ2-3; D unclear. Per germline, CDR1 WNHNN and CDR2 SYGVQD (reference sequence). The CDR3 extends over 15 amino acids. The V end was cut by 1 base, the J end by 1 base, with 9 bases between. CDR3 region: CASSEFAMGTDTQYF. CDR3 coding DNA: TGCGCCAGCAGTGAGTTTGCGATGGGCACAGATACGCAGTATTTT.

The rearrangement joins TRBV28 to TRBJ2-7, with TRBD1 matching 7 bases. Germline V gene sequence: CDR1 MDHEN, CDR2 SYDVKM. Trimming cost V 4 bases and J 8 bases; bases outside gene matches: 17. The CDR3 is made up of 16 amino acids. CDR3 nucleotides: TGTGCCAGCAGTTCGGATGGACAGGCGGTCGCTGAAAAGCAGTACTTC. Translation: CASSSDGQAVAEKQYF.

In regard to this clone: This sample includes further DNA sequences coding for the same CDR3. The J gene is TRBJ1-5, the V gene TRBV2; 7 bases align to TRBD1. The trim removed 1 base at V and 5 bases at J, leaving 2 bases unmatched. This CDR3 region has 14 residues. The germline V gene has CDR1 SNHLY and CDR2 FYNNEI. The CDR3 reads CASSEVRGYQPQHF. The CDR3 DNA is TGTGCCAGCAGTGAAGTCAGGGGGTATCAGCCCCAGCATTTT. Supplemented by reference TRBV2 and TRBJ1-5, the full variable domain reads EPEVTQTPSHQVTQMGQEVILRCVPISNHLYFYWYRQILGQKVEFLVSFYNNEISEKSEIFDDQFSVERPDGSNFTLKIRSTKLEDSAMYFCASSEVRGYQPQHFGDGTRLSIL.